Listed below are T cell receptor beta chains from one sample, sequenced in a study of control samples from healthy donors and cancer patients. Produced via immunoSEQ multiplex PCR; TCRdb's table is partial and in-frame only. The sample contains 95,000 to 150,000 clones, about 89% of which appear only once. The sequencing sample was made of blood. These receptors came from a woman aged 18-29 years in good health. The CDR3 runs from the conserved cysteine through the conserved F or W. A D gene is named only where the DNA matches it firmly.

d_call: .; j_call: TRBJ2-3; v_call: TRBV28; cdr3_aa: CASSLVQGDTQYF; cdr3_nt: TGTGCCAGCAGTTTGGTTCAGGGAGATACGCAGTATTTT
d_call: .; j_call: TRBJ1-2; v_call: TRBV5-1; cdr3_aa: CASSAYRGRRDGYTF; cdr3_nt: TGCGCCAGCAGCGCATACCGGGGACGGAGGGATGGCTACACCTTC
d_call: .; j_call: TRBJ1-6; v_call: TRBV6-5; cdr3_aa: CASSQLNSPLHF; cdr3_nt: TGTGCCAGCAGTCAACTTAATTCACCCCTCCACTTT
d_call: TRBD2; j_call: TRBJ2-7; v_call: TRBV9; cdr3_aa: CASSVGAGGNEQYF; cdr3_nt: TGTGCCAGCAGCGTAGGTGCGGGGGGGAACGAGCAGTACTTC
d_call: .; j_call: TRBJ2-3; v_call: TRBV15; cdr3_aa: CATTGGVDTQYF; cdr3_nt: TGTGCCACCACAGGGGGGGTAGATACGCAGTATTTT
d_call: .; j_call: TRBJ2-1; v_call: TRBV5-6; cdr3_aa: CASSLAGGVRYNEQFF; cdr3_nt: TGTGCCAGCAGCTTGGCCGGCGGGGTTCGCTACAATGAGCAGTTCTTC
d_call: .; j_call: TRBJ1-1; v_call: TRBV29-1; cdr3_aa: CSVEIPPSGAFF; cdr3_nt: TGCAGCGTTGAGATACCGCCCTCTGGAGCTTTCTTT
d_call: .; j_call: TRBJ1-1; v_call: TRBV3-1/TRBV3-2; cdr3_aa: CASSQGQGMNTEAFF; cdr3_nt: TGTGCCAGCAGCCAAGGTCAGGGAATGAACACTGAAGCTTTCTTT
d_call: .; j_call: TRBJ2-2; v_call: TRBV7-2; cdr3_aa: CASSLAGGNTGELFF; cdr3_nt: TGTGCCAGCAGCTTAGCGGGGGGGAACACCGGGGAGCTGTTTTTT
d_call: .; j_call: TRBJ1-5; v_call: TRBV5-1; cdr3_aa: CASSLGSNQPQHF; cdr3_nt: TGCGCCAGCAGCTTGGGCAGTAATCAGCCCCAGCATTTT
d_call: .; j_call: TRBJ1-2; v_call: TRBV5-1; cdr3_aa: CASSKGDLNYGYTF; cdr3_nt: TGCGCCAGCAGCAAAGGGGACCTTAACTATGGCTACACCTTC
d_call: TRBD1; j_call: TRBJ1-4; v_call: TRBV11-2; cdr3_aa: CASSRTGIEKLFF; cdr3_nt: TGTGCCAGCAGTCGGACAGGGATTGAAAAACTGTTTTTT
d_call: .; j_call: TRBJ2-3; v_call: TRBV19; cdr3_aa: CASSIFSTPDTQYF; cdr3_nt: TGTGCCAGTAGTATATTCTCAACCCCAGATACGCAGTATTTT
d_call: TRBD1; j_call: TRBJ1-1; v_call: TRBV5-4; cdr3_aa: CASSRGTGTANTEAFF; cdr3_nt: TGTGCCAGCAGCCGGGGGACAGGGACAGCAAACACTGAAGCTTTCTTT